A selection of T cell receptor beta chains follows, all from one sample in a study of control samples from healthy donors and cancer patients. The assay was immunoSEQ multiplex PCR, and TCRdb's table has in-frame clones only and misses some. Of roughly 370,000 clones in the sample, roughly 90% are singletons; the top ten hold around 6.4%. The sample was PBMCs. These receptor sequences come from a man aged 35-49 years with head and neck cancer. Both conserved end residues are part of each CDR3. A D gene is named only where the DNA matches it firmly. The size entry is marked missing in some rows and otherwise reads once, few, many or a size class.

j_call v_call clone_size d_call cdr3_nt cdr3_aa
TRBJ2-1 TRBV9 . TRBD1 TGTGCCAGCAGCGTAGCTGGGACAGGGAATTACAATGAGCAGTTCTTC CASSVAGTGNYNEQFF
TRBJ1-2 TRBV5-1 once TRBD1 TGCGCCAGCAGCTTGGAAGGGGGCGGCTACACCTTC CASSLEGGGYTF
TRBJ1-1 TRBV28 . . TGTGCCAGCAGTTCCCCCTACCGGAGCACTGAAGCTTTCTTT CASSSPYRSTEAFF
TRBJ1-5 TRBV6-5 . . TGTGCCAGCAGTTCGGCAGGGGATCAGCCCCAGCATTTT CASSSAGDQPQHF
TRBJ1-3 TRBV19 . . TGTGCCAGTGGTATGTCTCCTGGAAACACCATATATTTT CASGMSPGNTIYF
TRBJ1-3 TRBV5-1 . TRBD1 TGCGCCAGCAGCTCCCTACAGGGGGCGAGAAACACCATATATTTT CASSSLQGARNTIYF
TRBJ1-1 TRBV14 . . TGTGCCAGCAGGGCAACGAAAAACACTGAAGCTTTCTTT CASRATKNTEAFF
TRBJ2-4 TRBV28 . TRBD1 TGTGCCAGCAATAGACAGGGGGACATTCAGTACTTC CASNRQGDIQYF
TRBJ2-1 TRBV10-1 . TRBD1 TGCGCCAGCAGTGGGGACAGGGCCTACAATGAGCAGTTCTTC CASSGDRAYNEQFF
TRBJ2-4 TRBV7-2 . . TGTGCCAGCAGGCTCAATCCCCGCGGGAAGCAGTACTTC CASRLNPRGKQYF
TRBJ1-5 TRBV30 . TRBD1 TGTGCCTGGAGTGGAAGACAGGGAAGCAATCAGCCCCAGCATTTT CAWSGRQGSNQPQHF
TRBJ2-5 TRBV15 . . TGTGCCACCAGCAGGGGAATCGGGGAAGAGACCCAGTACTTC CATSRGIGEETQYF
TRBJ1-2 TRBV6-1 . TRBD1 TGTGCCAGCAGTGAAGCTGGCCGACAGGGAGACTATGGCTACACCTTC CASSEAGRQGDYGYTF
TRBJ1-6 TRBV18 . TRBD1 TGTGCCAGCTCAGCGAGGGACAGGGTTAATTCACCCCTCCACTTT CASSARDRVNSPLHF
TRBJ1-4 TRBV5-1 . TRBD1 TGCGCCAGCAGTTCCGGGACAGGGGGCGGAAAACTGTTTTTT CASSSGTGGGKLFF
TRBJ1-6 TRBV7-9 . . TGTGCCAGCAGCTTAGAAGAAGCACCCCTCCACTTT CASSLEEAPLHF
TRBJ2-1 TRBV6-5 . TRBD1 TGTGCCAGCAGACTCACAGGGGATCTCTACAATGAGCAGTTCTTC CASRLTGDLYNEQFF
TRBJ1-1 TRBV28 . . TGTGCCAGCCGGGGGCCTGAAGCTTTCTTT CASRGPEAFF
TRBJ2-3 TRBV24-1 . TRBD1 TGTGCCACCAGTGATTATGGGACAGAGTCAAGCACAGATACGCAGTATTTT CATSDYGTESSTDTQYF
TRBJ2-1 TRBV9 . . TGTGCCAGCAGCACTCGAGGTGGATCGAATGAGCAGTTCTTC CASSTRGGSNEQFF
TRBJ2-3 TRBV9 . TRBD2 TGTGCCAGCAGCGCAACTAGCGGAACAGATACGCAGTATTTT CASSATSGTDTQYF
TRBJ1-1 TRBV12-3/TRBV12-4 . . TGTGCCAGCAGTTTAGATCTGGGGGCGGAAGCTTTCTTT CASSLDLGAEAFF
TRBJ2-3 TRBV20-1 . TRBD2 TGCAGTGCTAGTCTTGATACTAGCGGGCACACAGATACGCAGTATTTT CSASLDTSGHTDTQYF
TRBJ1-1 TRBV7-3 . . TGTGCCAGCAGCTTAGAGGCAGAAAGCGAAGCTTTCTTT CASSLEAESEAFF
TRBJ1-4 TRBV6-5 once . TGTGCCAGCAGCCTAGGATACGCAACTAATGAAAAACTGTTTTTT CASSLGYATNEKLFF
TRBJ2-7 TRBV27 . TRBD1 TGTGCCAGCACCCCCCTGGGACAGTCTTACGAGCAGTACTTC CASTPLGQSYEQYF
TRBJ2-1 TRBV12-5 . . TGTGCTAGTGGTTTGGTGGTGGGGCAGTTCTTC CASGLVVGQFF
TRBJ2-1 TRBV11-2 . TRBD2 TGTGCCAGCAGCTCCGGACTAGCGGGAGTAAGGGAGCAGTTCTTC CASSSGLAGVREQFF
TRBJ2-1 TRBV7-3 . TRBD2 TGTGCCAGCAGCTTGATTCTAGCGGGGGGAACACTCAATGAGCAGTTCTTC CASSLILAGGTLNEQFF
TRBJ1-5 TRBV19 . . TGTGCCAGTACTTATAGTTGGGATCAGCCCCAGCATTTT CASTYSWDQPQHF
TRBJ2-5 TRBV3-1/TRBV3-2 once TRBD2 TGTGCCAGCAGCCCCATGGTAGCGGGAGCGCAAGAGACCCAGTACTTC CASSPMVAGAQETQYF
TRBJ1-2 TRBV4-3 once TRBD1 TGCGCCAGCAGCCAAGTAGGGACAGGGGGAAGAGGTGGCTACACCTTC CASSQVGTGGRGGYTF
TRBJ1-6 TRBV9 . TRBD1 TGTGCCAGCAGCGCCCGGGACAGGGATAATTCACCCCTCCACTTT CASSARDRDNSPLHF
TRBJ2-7 TRBV5-6 . TRBD1 TGTGCCAGCAGCTCCGGGACAGGGGGGATTTACGAGCAGTACTTC CASSSGTGGIYEQYF
TRBJ2-1 TRBV4-3 . TRBD1 TGCGCCAGCAGCCAAGGGGACAGGGACTACAATGAGCAGTTCTTC CASSQGDRDYNEQFF
TRBJ1-2 TRBV30 . TRBD1 TGTGCCTACAACGGACAGGCCAAACCCCCCCGGTCGTATGGCTACACCTTC CAYNGQAKPPRSYGYTF
TRBJ1-2 TRBV7-8 . . TGTGCCAGCAGCCCAGGCGGGGGGCACTTCGGCTACACCTTC CASSPGGGHFGYTF
TRBJ2-1 TRBV28 . . TGTGCCAGCAGTTTTGAGGGTGAGCAGTTCTTC CASSFEGEQFF
TRBJ2-3 TRBV2 . . TGTGCCAGCAGTGAATTTGGACCGAGCACAGATACGCAGTATTTT CASSEFGPSTDTQYF
TRBJ1-1 TRBV7-2 . . TGTGCCAGCACCGGACAGATGAACACTGAAGCTTTCTTT CASTGQMNTEAFF
TRBJ2-3 TRBV3-1/TRBV3-2 . TRBD2 TGTGCCAGCAGCCGACTAGCGGGGGGCGTGCAGTATTTT CASSRLAGGVQYF
TRBJ2-5 TRBV6-5 few TRBD1 TGTGCCACGACAGGGGCAGCCCAAGAGACCCAGTACTTC CATTGAAQETQYF
TRBJ2-1 TRBV10-2 . . TGCGCCAGCAGTGACCCATTGACTAGTCTTGCGAGCAATGAGCAGTTCTTC CASSDPLTSLASNEQFF
TRBJ1-5 TRBV28 . . TGTGCCAGCAGTTCAGCTAATCAGCCCCAGCATTTT CASSSANQPQHF
TRBJ1-6 TRBV3-1/TRBV3-2 . . TGTGCCAGCAGCCAATATGACCTCTCCTATAATTCACCCCTCCACTTT CASSQYDLSYNSPLHF
TRBJ1-2 TRBV7-9 . TRBD1 TGTGCCAGCAGCTCGGGACAGGGGGCGCCGTATGGCTACACCTTC CASSSGQGAPYGYTF
TRBJ1-6 TRBV6-5 . TRBD1 TGTGCCAGCAGACGCGGGGACAGTTCTAATTCACCCCTCCACTTT CASRRGDSSNSPLHF
TRBJ2-7 TRBV27 . TRBD2 TGTGCCAGCAGTGCCCGACTAGCGGGAGGTTCCTACGAGCAGTACTTC CASSARLAGGSYEQYF
TRBJ1-5 TRBV19 once . TGTGCCAGTAGGAGTACAGGGTCTTCGGATCAGCCCCAGCATTTT CASRSTGSSDQPQHF
TRBJ1-4 TRBV3-1/TRBV3-2 . . TGTGCCAGCAGCCAGGGACCAGGAGAGGAAAAACTGTTTTTT CASSQGPGEEKLFF